The clone carrying this TCR beta chain appeared a single time. This specimen belongs to a study of blood T cell repertoires in COVID-19. Study summary: Researchers got acute and convalescent COVID-19 samples from the United States, Italy and Spain. Sources were T cells, B-cell-depleted T cells, or PBMCs; the material itself was cDNA or gDNA.

Germline V gives CDR1 MNHEY, CDR2 SVGAGI. J gave up 6 bases and V 2 bases, and 1 base lay outside the gene matches. This CDR3 spans 13 amino acids. In the study's own analysis: Nucleated cell counts were estimated from reference gene primer amplification. Clones were sequenced by immunoSEQ multiplex PCR, and TCRdb holds only the in-frame ones, with some missing. D and trimming come from the DNA, and the V and J calls and clone size come from that table. This table has around 210,000 clones, roughly 90% appearing once. The V call is TRBV6-5, the J call TRBJ1-2; 9 nucleotides agree with TRBD1. The sample comprised peripheral blood. This TCR derives from a woman in her seventies with acute or convalescent COVID-19. The CDR3 here is CASSYRDRDGYTF. The CDR3 nucleotides read TGTGCCAGCAGTTACAGGGACAGGGATGGCTACACCTTC.